This entry features one T cell receptor beta chain sequence. Its antigen is currently unknown. This CDR3 contains 12 residues. Looked up from germline, CDR1 is SGDLS and CDR2 is YYNGEE. Trimming pared 7 bases from V and 7 bases from J, leaving 14 bases between. 60 Vbeta and 13 Jbeta primers were used in PCR. The method was immunoSEQ multiplex PCR; TCRdb's version includes in-frame clones alone and lacks a portion of them. The sample lists 180,000 or so clones; more than 70% were seen once. The entry originates in a study of cytomegalovirus exposure and HLA in healthy donors. Overall study results and limits: Presence/absence analyses supposed approximately even sequencing depth among donors. It was confirmed in vitro that three of the CMV-associated chains were specific for CMV antigens.

This receptor was identified in a woman aged 40 to 50 in good health and CMV-seropositive. Specimen: PBMCs. The gene calls are TRBV9 and TRBJ1-2; D gene unclear. CDR3 protein: CASDSGLRGYTF. In DNA form, the CDR3 reads TGTGCCAGCGATAGTGGGCTACGTGGCTACACCTTC.